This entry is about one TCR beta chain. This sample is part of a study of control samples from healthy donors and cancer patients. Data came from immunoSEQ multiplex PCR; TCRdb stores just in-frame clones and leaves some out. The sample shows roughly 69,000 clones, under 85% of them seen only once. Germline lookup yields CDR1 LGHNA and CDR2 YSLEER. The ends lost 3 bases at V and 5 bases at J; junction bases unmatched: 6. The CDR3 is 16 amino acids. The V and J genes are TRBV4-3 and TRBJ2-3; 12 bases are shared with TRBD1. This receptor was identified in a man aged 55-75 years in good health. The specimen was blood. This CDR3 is CASSQGTGGTGDTQYF. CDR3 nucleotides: TGCGCCAGCAGCCAGGGGACAGGGGGCACCGGAGATACGCAGTATTTT.